A selection of T cell receptor beta chains follows, all from one sample in a study of blood T cell repertoires in COVID-19. TCRdb's copy holds only in-frame clones and misses some; the assay was immunoSEQ multiplex PCR. This sample has around 120,000 clones; approximately 86% occur once, and the top ten carry about 1%. Source material: peripheral blood. Receptor source: a woman in her 50s with active or convalescent COVID-19. Both conserved end residues are part of each CDR3. A D gene is named only where the DNA matches it firmly. Part of the rows lack a size; the others show once, few, many or a class for expanded clones.

size	V	J	D	DNA	CDR3
NA	TRBV27	TRBJ2-7	NA	TGTGCCAGCGGTCTGATCGCAGGGCGAACCTACGAGCAGTACTTC	CASGLIAGRTYEQYF
NA	TRBV20-1	TRBJ2-7	NA	TGCAGTGCTAGCTTGCGCTACGAGCAGTACTTC	CSASLRYEQYF
NA	TRBV5-1	TRBJ1-6	TRBD1	TGCGCCAGCAGCAGAAGGACAGGGCAGGATTCACCCCTCCACTTT	CASSRRTGQDSPLHF
NA	TRBV7-6	TRBJ2-3	TRBD2	TGTGCCAGCAGCCTACAAGCGGGAGGGCCGAATACGCAGTATTTT	CASSLQAGGPNTQYF
NA	TRBV21-1	TRBJ1-2	NA	TGTGCCAGCAGCAAAGTAGGACAGGGGCCAATTCCTAACTATGGCTACACCTTC	CASSKVGQGPIPNYGYTF
NA	TRBV6-6	TRBJ2-2	NA	TGTGCCAGCAGTTACTCTGGGGGGAGCGTCACCGGGGAGCTGTTTTTT	CASSYSGGSVTGELFF
few	TRBV4-1	TRBJ2-7	NA	TGCGCCAGCAGCCAAGAACAGCGGGCCCTCGCGCAGTACTTC	CASSQEQRALAQYF
NA	TRBV25-1	TRBJ2-1	TRBD2	TGTGCCAGCAGTGCGGGACTAGCGGGAACTTTCCCCTACAATGAGCAGTTCTTC	CASSAGLAGTFPYNEQFF
NA	TRBV21-1	TRBJ2-7	NA	TGTGCCAGCAGCGATGGGGACAGGGGATTCTACGAGCAGTACTTC	CASSDGDRGFYEQYF
NA	TRBV2	TRBJ1-2	TRBD1	TGTGCCAGCAGTGGCCGGACAGGGGGAGGCTACACCTTC	CASSGRTGGGYTF
few	TRBV10-3	TRBJ1-1	NA	TGTGCCATCAGTGAAAGGAGCACTGAAGCTTTCTTT	CAISERSTEAFF
few	TRBV10-3	TRBJ1-5	NA	TGTGCCATCAGTGAGTCGGGGGGGTCGGGTCAGCCCCAGCATTTT	CAISESGGSGQPQHF
once	TRBV10-3	TRBJ2-2	TRBD2	TGTGCCATCAGTACATATCTAGCGGGAGGGGTCGGTGAGCTGTTTTTT	CAISTYLAGGVGELFF
NA	TRBV2	TRBJ2-2	TRBD2	TGTGCCAGCACGGACATTAGCGGGAGGTTGAACGGGGAGCTGTTTTTT	CASTDISGRLNGELFF
NA	TRBV19	TRBJ1-5	NA	TGTGCCAGTGGGCAAAGCATCAATCAGCCCCAGCATTTT	CASGQSINQPQHF
NA	TRBV27	TRBJ2-2	NA	TGTGCCAGCGGGGCGGGACACACCGGGGAGCTGTTTTTT	CASGAGHTGELFF
NA	TRBV30	TRBJ2-2	NA	TGTGCCTGGGGTAGGCGGAGGGACGGGGAGCTGTTTTTT	CAWGRRRDGELFF
NA	TRBV7-2	TRBJ2-1	NA	TGTGCCAGCAGCTTTGGGCCCCACAATGAGCAGTTCTTC	CASSFGPHNEQFF
NA	TRBV9	TRBJ2-2	TRBD1	TGTGCCAGCAGCGTAGCTACAGGGGGCACCGGGGAGCTGTTTTTT	CASSVATGGTGELFF
NA	TRBV5-8	TRBJ2-5	NA	TGTGCCAGCAGCTTGGTGCGGAGGTTCGAGACCCAGTACTTC	CASSLVRRFETQYF
NA	TRBV7-2	TRBJ2-5	NA	TGTGCCAGCAGCTCACAGGGCTCAGAGACCCAGTACTTC	CASSSQGSETQYF
NA	TRBV30	TRBJ1-2	NA	TGTGCCTGGAGTTTCGGGAGTGGCTACACCTTC	CAWSFGSGYTF
NA	TRBV28	TRBJ1-2	TRBD1	TGTGCCAGCAGTTCTACGGGACAGGGTGTTGGCTACACCTTC	CASSSTGQGVGYTF
NA	TRBV12-3/TRBV12-4	TRBJ2-1	NA	TGTGCCAGCAGTCAAACCCGGGCGGGGGAGCAGTTCTTC	CASSQTRAGEQFF
NA	TRBV28	TRBJ1-2	TRBD1	TGTGCCAGCAGTCTACCGGGACAGGGGGCGGGCGGCTATGGCTACACCTTC	CASSLPGQGAGGYGYTF